These 18 T cell receptor beta chains came from one sample sequenced in a study of technical replicates of blood from several donors. Repertoires were generated with immunoSEQ multiplex PCR, while TCRdb's copy carries only in-frame clones and drops some. The data contain about 83,000 clones, around 90% of them singletons. What was sequenced was T cells isolated from PBMCs. Receptors originate from a human donor in good health.

The CDR3 DNA follows: TGCAGCGTTGAAGGGGGGTGGGAGGAGTACACAGATACGCAGTATTTT. This codes for CSVEGGWEEYTDTQYF. V is TRBV29-1 and J is TRBJ2-3, with D possibly TRBD2 on 6 matching bases. V lost 1 base and J lost 2, with 16 bases in between. The CDR3 runs 16 residues. Germline CDR1 and CDR2: SQVTM and ANQGSEA.

The chain recombines TRBV5-6 with TRBJ2-5, with D maybe TRBD1 (5 bases). The length of the CDR3 is 14 residues. V lost 0 bases and J lost 3, with 9 bases in between. Germline V gene lookup returns CDR1 SGHDT and CDR2 YYEEEE. The chain's CDR3 is CASSLVREEETQYF. The CDR3 coding sequence is TGTGCCAGCAGCTTGGTCAGGGAAGAAGAGACCCAGTACTTC.

The chain couples TRBV30 to TRBJ2-1, with TRBD2 identical over 7 bases. V lost 2 bases to trimming and J lost 7 bases; unmatched junction nucleotides: 5. The V gene's germline CDR1 is GTSNPN and CDR2 SVGIG (reference sequence). This CDR3 comprises 13 residues. CDR3 nucleotide sequence: TGTGCCTGGAGTACGTGGGGGGGAAATGAGCAGTTCTTC. Translating it yields CAWSTWGGNEQFF.

The chain uses TRBV5-1 and TRBJ1-1; D gene unclear. The CDR3 sequence is 13 residues long. Germline V gene data show CDR1 as SGHRS and CDR2 as YFSETQ. V was pared by 4 bases and J by 6 bases, with 13 bases between. The CDR3 sequence is CASSPRGRAEAFF. CDR3 coding DNA: TGCGCCAGCAGCCCCCGAGGGCGGGCTGAAGCTTTCTTT.

The J gene is TRBJ2-1, the V gene TRBV2; 14 bases are shared with TRBD2. The CDR3 spans 15 residues. CDR1 SNHLY and CDR2 FYNNEI come from the germline V gene. Germline trimming cut 7 bases from V and 9 bases from J; bases unmatched to any gene: 8. Written as DNA, the CDR3 is TGTGCCAGCAAAGAAAGACTAGCGGGAGGGGGTGAGCAGTTCTTC. Translated, it gives CASKERLAGGGEQFF.

V usage is TRBV30 and J usage is TRBJ2-1, with TRBD2 as a possible D gene (7 bases). Per the germline V gene, CDR1 is GTSNPN and CDR2 is SVGIG (reference sequence). This CDR3 has 13 residues. V gave up 1 base and J gave up 6 bases, with 10 bases separating them. CDR3 region: CAWSGAGANEQFF. CDR3 coding DNA: TGTGCCTGGAGTGGGGCGGGGGCCAATGAGCAGTTCTTC.

V usage is TRBV2 and J usage is TRBJ1-6; the match to TRBD1 covers 9 bases. Germline CDR1 is SNHLY and CDR2 is FYNNEI. Trimming cost V 7 bases and J 7 bases; bases outside gene matches: 5. The CDR3 has 14 amino acids. As DNA, the CDR3 is TGTGCCAGCAACCCCGACAGGGGGAATTCACCCCTCCACTTT. The encoded protein is CASNPDRGNSPLHF.

The J gene is TRBJ1-2, the V gene TRBV5-1, with a weak D call TRBD1 (6 bases). The CDR3 contains 15 residues. The V and J ends lost 0 bases and 4 bases respectively, with 13 bases between them. The germline V gene encodes CDR1 SGHRS and CDR2 YFSETQ. The CDR3 DNA follows: TGCGCCAGCAGCTTGGAGGCACAGGGTAGCTATGGCTACACCTTC. Amino acid sequence: CASSLEAQGSYGYTF.

The rearrangement links TRBV19 to TRBJ1-2, with TRBD1 as a possible D gene (5 bases). CDR3 length equals 15 residues. V was shortened by 5 bases and J by 8 bases, with 21 bases between the two germline ends. Per the germline V gene, CDR1 is LNHDA and CDR2 is SQIVND (reference sequence). The CDR3: CASSVEPQGAWGYTF. The CDR3 DNA reads TGTGCCAGTAGTGTTGAACCCCAGGGCGCGTGGGGCTACACCTTC.

The chain recombines TRBV7-3 with TRBJ1-4; TRBD1 is a possible D gene (5 bases). V was pared by 2 bases and J by 8 bases, with 21 bases between. The germline V gene encodes CDR1 SGHTA and CDR2 FQGTGA. CDR3 length equals 17 residues. The CDR3 spells CASSLSPLRGGAEKLFF. As DNA, the CDR3 is TGTGCCAGCAGCTTATCTCCCCTCCGGGGGGGTGCGGAAAAACTGTTTTTT.

The chain carries TRBV27 and TRBJ2-3; the match to TRBD2 covers 16 bases. The CDR3 spans 20 residues. Trimming removed 0 bases from V and 6 bases from J; junction bases left unmatched: 12. CDR1 is MNHEY and CDR2 is SMNVEV in the germline V gene (reference sequence). For the CDR3, the DNA is TGTGCCAGCAGTTTATCGATGATGGGGACTAGCGGGAGGGCCTCTGATACGCAGTATTTT. It encodes CASSLSMMGTSGRASDTQYF.

The rearrangement uses TRBV9 and TRBJ1-2; no clear D. CDR3 length: 12 residues. Germline values: CDR1 SGDLS, CDR2 YYNGEE. Trimming took 0 bases from V and 7 from J, leaving 7 bases between them. The CDR3 nucleotides read TGTGCCAGCAGCGTAGGAGGGAGTGGCTACACCTTC. Translating gives CASSVGGSGYTF.

V and J are TRBV4-1 and TRBJ1-2; D call uncertain. Trimming shortened V by 0 bases and J by 4 bases, and 6 bases separated the two germline ends. The CDR3 spans 13 residues. The germline gives CDR1 MGHRA, CDR2 YSYEKL. The CDR3 nucleotides are TGCGCCAGCAGCCAAGACAACGGCTATGGCTACACCTTC. It is translated as CASSQDNGYGYTF.

This chain uses TRBV6-5 with TRBJ1-1, with 8 bases matching TRBD1. The J segment lost 0 bases and the V segment lost 10 bases, leaving 4 bases of the junction unmatched. Germline V gene lookup returns CDR1 MNHEY and CDR2 SVGAGI. The CDR3 runs 13 residues. DNA for the CDR3: TGTGCCACCGAACAGGGGGTGAACACTGAAGCTTTCTTT. It codes for CATEQGVNTEAFF.

V gene TRBV10-1 combines with J gene TRBJ2-3, with 9 bases aligning to TRBD2. This CDR3 region has 14 residues. The junction had 9 bases not matched to a gene; V was cut back by 10 bases and J by 4 bases. Per the germline V gene, CDR1 is WNHNN and CDR2 is SYGVQD (reference sequence). CDR3 sequence: CATSGLARSDTQYF. Here the CDR3 DNA reads TGCGCCACCTCGGGACTAGCCAGGTCAGATACGCAGTATTTT.

This chain joins TRBV7-6 and TRBJ2-1, with TRBD2 identical over 10 bases. This CDR3 has 16 residues. V shed 3 bases, J shed 2 bases, and the junction held 4 bases outside the gene matches. Germline values: CDR1 SGHVS, CDR2 FNYEAQ. The CDR3 sequence is CASSFSSGGTYNEQFF. In nucleotides, the CDR3 is TGTGCCAGCAGCTTTAGTAGCGGGGGGACCTACAATGAGCAGTTCTTC.

This chain joins TRBV2 and TRBJ2-1; D possibly corresponds to TRBD2 (5 bases). CDR3 size: 13 residues. V was clipped by 8 bases and J by 9 bases, with 17 bases between them. Germline loops: CDR1 SNHLY, CDR2 FYNNEI. The CDR3: CASHYPVEVEQFF. The DNA of the CDR3 is TGTGCCAGCCATTACCCGGTGGAGGTTGAGCAGTTCTTC.

This chain joins TRBV27 and TRBJ2-7; 7 bases fit TRBD1. The germline gives CDR1 MNHEY, CDR2 SMNVEV (reference sequence). J lost 2 bases, V lost 6 bases, and 13 bases had no gene match. The CDR3 loop spans 16 amino acids. In DNA form, the CDR3 reads TGTGCCAGCAGACCCAGGGGGTCATCTCAGACCTACGAGCAGTACTTC. Residues: CASRPRGSSQTYEQYF.